Listed below are T cell receptor beta chains from one sample, sequenced in a study of blood T cell repertoires in COVID-19. Clones were read by immunoSEQ multiplex PCR, and TCRdb kept only the in-frame ones, dropping some. The sample yields under 450,000 clones, 89% seen once. Sequencing was carried out using peripheral blood. The receptors come from a middle-aged woman with COVID-19, enrolled during active disease. Both conserved end residues are part of each CDR3. D genes are given only for firm matches.

>TRBJ1-2|NA|TRBV4-3
CASSQVQGLNNGYTF
>TRBJ2-1|TRBD2|TRBV18
CASSLGTGLAGGGEQFF
>TRBJ2-1|TRBD2|TRBV5-5
CASSSSSGYYNEQFF
>TRBJ1-5|NA|TRBV27
CASSSMVEQPQHF
>TRBJ1-5|NA|TRBV12-3/TRBV12-4
CASNDGGNQPQHF
>TRBJ1-2|NA|TRBV7-2
CASSSPPGPGVVHGYTF
>TRBJ1-3|NA|TRBV3-1/TRBV3-2
CASSPRGFASGNTIYF
>TRBJ2-7|TRBD2|TRBV6-2/TRBV6-3
CASSFPGTSGRAYEQYF
>TRBJ1-4|NA|TRBV19
CASRFPGSNEKLFF
>TRBJ2-3|NA|TRBV30
CAWSGAYSDTQYF
>TRBJ2-5|TRBD1|TRBV6-4
CASSEGQGAQETQYF
>TRBJ1-3|NA|TRBV7-7
CASSLDRGNTIYF
>TRBJ1-5|TRBD1|TRBV7-9
CASSLAGTGVAQPQHF
>TRBJ2-7|TRBD1|TRBV7-9
CASSQRRQGAEQYF
>TRBJ2-1|NA|TRBV6-5
CASSPGVHNEQFF
>TRBJ1-2|NA|TRBV4-3
CASSQDSRGAGRGYTF
>TRBJ2-7|NA|TRBV29-1
CSATWASPGEQYF
>TRBJ1-2|TRBD1|TRBV15
CATSIGTGTNYGYTF
>TRBJ2-1|TRBD2|TRBV5-1
CASSYLTSGRGNEQFF
>TRBJ1-1|TRBD1|TRBV7-8
CASSYGTGRTEAFF
>TRBJ2-7|TRBD2|TRBV29-1
CSGGSLAGGEQYF
>TRBJ2-7|TRBD1|TRBV12-5
CARATGQGIHEQYF
>TRBJ1-5|NA|TRBV28
CASSLERRRALNQPQHF
>TRBJ2-1|TRBD2|TRBV29-1
CSAKTTSGFYNEQFF
>TRBJ1-1|NA|TRBV30
CAWSDGGAGIEAFF
>TRBJ2-1|NA|TRBV6-5
CASRSGPRGSEQFF
>TRBJ1-6|TRBD1|TRBV5-4
CASSSTGVGAPLHF
>TRBJ2-1|TRBD2|TRBV29-1
CSVSRGAGAPGSEQFF
>TRBJ2-2|NA|TRBV5-5
CASSLSGGPGELFF
>TRBJ2-2|TRBD1|TRBV7-8
CASREDRVYTGELFF
>TRBJ2-7|NA|TRBV7-2
CASSLTTGSGEQYF
>TRBJ2-3|NA|TRBV12-3/TRBV12-4
CASSLRITDTQYF